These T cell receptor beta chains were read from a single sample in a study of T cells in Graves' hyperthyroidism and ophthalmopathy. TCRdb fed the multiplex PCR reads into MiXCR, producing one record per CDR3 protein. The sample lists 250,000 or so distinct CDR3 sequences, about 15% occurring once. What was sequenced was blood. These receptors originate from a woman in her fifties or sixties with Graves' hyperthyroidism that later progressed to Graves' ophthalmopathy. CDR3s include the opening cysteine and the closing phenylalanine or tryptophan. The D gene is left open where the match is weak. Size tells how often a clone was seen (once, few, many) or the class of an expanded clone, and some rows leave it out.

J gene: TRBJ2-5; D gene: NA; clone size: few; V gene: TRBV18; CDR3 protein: CASSPRAVQETQYF; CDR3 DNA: TGTGCCAGCTCACCAAGGGCAGTACAAGAGACCCAGTACTTC
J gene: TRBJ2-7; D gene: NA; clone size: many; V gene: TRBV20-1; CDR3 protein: CSARDPIGQGVEQYF; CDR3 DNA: TGCAGTGCTAGGGACCCAATCGGGCAGGGTGTCGAGCAGTACTTC
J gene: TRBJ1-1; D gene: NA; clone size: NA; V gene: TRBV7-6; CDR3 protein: CASSRPESTEAFF; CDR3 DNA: TGTGCCAGCAGCCGCCCAGAGAGCACTGAAGCTTTCTTT
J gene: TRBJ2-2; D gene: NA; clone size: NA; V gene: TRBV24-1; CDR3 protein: CATSDGMFHTGELFF; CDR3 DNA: TGTGCCACCAGTGATGGAATGTTCCACACCGGGGAGCTGTTTTTT
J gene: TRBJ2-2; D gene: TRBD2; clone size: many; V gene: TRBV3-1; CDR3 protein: CASSPGTSATGELFF; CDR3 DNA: TGTGCCAGCAGCCCCGGGACTAGCGCCACCGGGGAGCTGTTTTTT
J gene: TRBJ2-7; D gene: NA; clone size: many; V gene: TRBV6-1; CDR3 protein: CASSDAVEVAYEQYF; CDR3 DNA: TGTGCCAGCAGTGACGCTGTCGAGGTGGCCTACGAGCAGTACTTC
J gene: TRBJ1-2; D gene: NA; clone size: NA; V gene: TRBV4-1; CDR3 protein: CASSQGKGTYGYTF; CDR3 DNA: TGCGCCAGCAGCCAAGGGAAAGGGACCTATGGCTACACCTTC
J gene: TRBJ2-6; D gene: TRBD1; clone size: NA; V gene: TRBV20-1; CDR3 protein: CSARGTGGGGANVLTF; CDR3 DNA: TGCAGTGCTAGAGGGACAGGGGGCGGCGGGGCCAACGTCCTGACTTTC
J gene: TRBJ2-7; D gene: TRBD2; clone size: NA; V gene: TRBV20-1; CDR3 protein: CSAPLRGLAGVYEQYF; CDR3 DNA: TGCAGTGCCCCGCTAAGGGGACTAGCGGGAGTCTACGAGCAGTACTTC
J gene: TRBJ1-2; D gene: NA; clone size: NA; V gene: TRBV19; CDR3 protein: CASSRVSVSRAGANYGYTF; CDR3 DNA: TGTGCCAGTAGTAGAGTCAGTGTGTCGCGGGCAGGGGCTAACTATGGCTACACCTTC